This T cell receptor (beta chain) was profiled in a study of T cell changes during pregnancy in multiple sclerosis. This clone was seen once. Clones were read by immunoSEQ multiplex PCR, and TCRdb kept only the in-frame ones, dropping some. Among fewer than 45,000 clones, roughly 91% were seen once, and the ten largest hold approximately 6.3%. This specimen was CD8+ T cells from peripheral blood mononuclear cells, taken after pregnancy. This TCR was sampled from a female donor in good health, enrolled as a control in a pregnancy study.

The CDR3 DNA sequence: TGCGCCAGCAGCCAAGAAAGGGGGGGCTTGGACAATGAGCAGTTCTTC. Its translation: CASSQERGGLDNEQFF. The chain links TRBV4-3 to TRBJ2-1; perhaps TRBD2 as D (7 bases). This CDR3 comprises 16 residues. CDR1 and CDR2 from the germline V gene are LGHNA and YSLEER. V was shortened by 0 bases and J by 5 bases, with 14 bases between the two germline ends.